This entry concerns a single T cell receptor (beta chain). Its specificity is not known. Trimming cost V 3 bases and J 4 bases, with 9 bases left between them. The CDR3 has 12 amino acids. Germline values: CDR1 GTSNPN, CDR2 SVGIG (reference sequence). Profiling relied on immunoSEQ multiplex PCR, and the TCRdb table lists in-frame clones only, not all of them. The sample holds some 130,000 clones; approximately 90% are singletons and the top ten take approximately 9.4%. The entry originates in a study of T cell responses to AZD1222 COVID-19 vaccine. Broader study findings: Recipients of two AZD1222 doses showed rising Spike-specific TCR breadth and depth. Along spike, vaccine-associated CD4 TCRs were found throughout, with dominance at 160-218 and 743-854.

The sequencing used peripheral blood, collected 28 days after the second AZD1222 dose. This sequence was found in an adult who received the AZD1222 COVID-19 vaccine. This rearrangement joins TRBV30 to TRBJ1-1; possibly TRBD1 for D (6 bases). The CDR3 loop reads CAWRGGGTEAFF. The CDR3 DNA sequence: TGTGCCTGGAGGGGAGGGGGCACTGAAGCTTTCTTT.